The next 11 T cell receptor beta chains were all read from a single sample in a study of identical twins. TCRdb analysed the 5' RACE reads with MiXCR anew, one entry per CDR3 protein. This sample has about 570,000 distinct CDR3 sequences, with 9% to 10% found just once. The same specimen was also included in a second study, on yellow fever vaccine responses in identical twins.

Sequencing used PBMCs. The origin of the receptors is a woman between 18 and 30 years old in good health.

The table lists this clonotype with a few counts. The chain joins TRBV5-4 to TRBJ2-3; weak D call: TRBD1 (6 bases). In germline, CDR1 is SGHNT, CDR2 YYREEE (reference sequence). Trimming shortened V by 3 bases and J by 2 bases, and 10 bases separated the two germline ends. The CDR3 has 14 amino acids. Here the CDR3 DNA reads TGTGCCAGCAGCTCTACAGGGCACACAGATACGCAGTATTTT. Encoded protein: CASSSTGHTDTQYF.

The gene calls are TRBV20-1 and TRBJ2-1, with 11 bases identical to TRBD2. The CDR3 is made up of 14 amino acids. Germline V lookup: CDR1 DFQATT, CDR2 SNEGSKA (reference sequence). V shed 5 bases and J 9 bases; nucleotides not matched to a gene: 9. CDR3 nucleotides: TGCAGTGCTTTACTAGCGGGAGATTTCAGTGAGCAGTTCTTC. It is translated as CSALLAGDFSEQFF.

This clonotype was picked up many times. This rearrangement joins TRBV29-1 to TRBJ1-3, with D perhaps matching TRBD1 (5 bases). The CDR3 covers 13 residues. Looked up from germline, CDR1 is SQVTM and CDR2 is ANQGSEA. Trimming shortened V by 3 bases and J by 1 base, and 7 bases separated the two germline ends. The CDR3 loop is CSVEEGSGNTIYF. The CDR3, as DNA: TGCAGCGTTGAGGAGGGGTCTGGAAACACCATATATTTT.

This clonotype has only a few counts. The chain uses TRBV4-3 and TRBJ2-3, with 11 bases aligning to TRBD2. CDR3 size: 16 residues. Germline CDR1 LGHNA, CDR2 YSLEER. V dropped 5 bases and J dropped 6; count of bases not matched to a gene: 10. This chain's CDR3 is CASSFTIAGGPDTQYF. The CDR3 DNA is TGCGCCAGCAGCTTTACAATAGCGGGAGGGCCCGATACGCAGTATTTT.

This clonotype was counted between two and nine times. The CDR3, as DNA: TGTGCCAGCAGTCACCGGGACCACTCCTACGAGCAGTACTTC. Translated, it gives CASSHRDHSYEQYF. The genes are TRBV6-5 and TRBJ2-7; D may match TRBD1 or TRBD2 (5 bases each). Per germline, CDR1 MNHEY and CDR2 SVGAGI. Trimming removed 5 bases from V and 0 bases from J, with 11 bases in between. This CDR3 has 14 amino acids.

The J gene is TRBJ2-1, the V gene TRBV12-3 or TRBV12-4; D is possibly TRBD2 (6 bases). Trimming took 4 bases from V and 7 from J, leaving 17 bases between them. CDR3 length: 15 amino acids. In DNA form, the CDR3 reads TGTGCCAGCAGTTACAACGCCCTGACTAGAAATGAGCAGTTCTTC. It codes for CASSYNALTRNEQFF.

The V call is TRBV10-1, the J call TRBJ2-3, with D hard to call. This CDR3 is built from 13 residues. V dropped 4 bases and J dropped 5 bases, with 10 bases sitting between them. The germline CDR1 and CDR2 sequences are WNHNN and SYGVQD (reference sequence). The CDR3 coding sequence is TGCGCCAGCAGTGCCGTCCCTCAAGATACGCAGTATTTT. Protein: CASSAVPQDTQYF.

At least ten counts were recorded for this clonotype. The chain carries TRBV6-4 and TRBJ2-3; 10 nucleotides line up with TRBD1. The CDR3 runs to 14 residues. V was clipped by 4 bases and J by 4 bases; unmatched bases: 2. Germline V gives CDR1 MRHNA, CDR2 SNTAGT. This CDR3 is CASSAGTGADTQYF. The CDR3 coding sequence is TGTGCCAGCAGTGCCGGGACAGGGGCAGATACGCAGTATTTT.

V is TRBV10-3 and J is TRBJ2-5, with D perhaps TRBD2 (6 bases). Per the germline V gene, CDR1 is ENHRY and CDR2 is SYGVKD. The CDR3 is 13 residues long. V lost 3 bases and J 5 bases, leaving 10 bases between the germline ends. The DNA of the CDR3 is TGTGCCATCAGTGAACGGGAGTGGGAGACCCAGTACTTC. It specifies CAISEREWETQYF.

This clonotype has a handful of counts. This chain joins TRBV20-1 and TRBJ1-4; TRBD1 might be the D (5 bases). CDR3 length equals 13 residues. The V gene's germline CDR1 is DFQATT and CDR2 SNEGSKA (reference sequence). V was pared by 3 bases and J by 6 bases, with 11 bases between. CDR3 amino acids: CSASWQGHEKLFF. The CDR3 bases are TGCAGTGCTAGTTGGCAGGGTCATGAAAAACTGTTTTTT.

This sequence joins TRBV19 and TRBJ2-2; 8 nucleotides match TRBD1. This CDR3 has 15 residues. In germline, CDR1 is LNHDA, CDR2 SQIVND (reference sequence). V dropped 4 bases and J dropped 4; count of bases not matched to a gene: 5. The DNA for the CDR3 is TGTGCCAGTAGTACCCGGACAGGGAGCACCGGGGAGCTGTTTTTT. Translation gives CASSTRTGSTGELFF.